This TCR beta chain stems from a study of technical replicates of blood from a handful of donors. V was cut by 2 bases and J by 4 bases, with 10 bases left in between. CDR1 is MDHEN, CDR2 SYDVKM, per germline. The CDR3 covers 14 residues. Profiled with immunoSEQ multiplex PCR; TCRdb holds only in-frame clones, not every one. The repertoire holds just over 95,000 clones, with about 95% as singletons. The receptor was derived from a human donor in good health. The sequenced sample consisted of T cells isolated from PBMCs. This sequence joins TRBV28 and TRBJ2-3; D call uncertain. Written as DNA, the CDR3 is TGTGCCAGCAGTTTAGGCCAGGTGGCAGATACGCAGTATTTT. Residues: CASSLGQVADTQYF.